This T cell receptor beta chain was sequenced in a study of blood T cell repertoires in COVID-19. Overall study: Samples of COVID-19 (acute and convalescent) were obtained from the United States, Italy and Spain. PBMCs, B-cell-depleted T cells, or T cells were the source of the cDNA or gDNA that made up the material.

The CDR3 length is 14 residues. In germline, CDR1 is MNHNY, CDR2 SVGAGI (reference sequence). Trimming at V came to 6 bases and at J to 2 bases, leaving 4 bases not matched to a gene. In the original processing: Scientists estimated how many nucleated cells there were by amplifying reference gene primers. The method was immunoSEQ multiplex PCR; TCRdb's version includes in-frame clones alone and lacks a portion of them. That table supplies the V and J calls and clone size; D and trimming were determined from the DNA. The sample shows roughly 140,000 clones, more than 70% of them seen only once. J is TRBJ1-1 and V is TRBV6-6; the match to TRBD1 covers 9 bases. The TCR sequence derives from a man aged 55 to 69 with active or convalescent COVID-19. The material sequenced was peripheral blood. The CDR3 sequence is CASSRTGGNTEAFF. CDR3 in DNA: TGTGCCAGCAGCCGAACAGGGGGCAACACTGAAGCTTTCTTT.